Presented here are 6 T cell receptor beta chains from one specimen sequenced in a study of blood T cells in healthy people across ages. Primers used in a second PCR of roughly 6 to 12 cycles were a sample-barcoded 5' primer and a J-beta primer mix. TCRdb re-called the 5' RACE reads through MiXCR, storing one row per CDR3 protein. The sample lists 850,000 to 1,300,000 distinct CDR3 sequences; under 45% were seen once. Sequences were obtained from blood. The receptors shown here come from a woman in her sixties in good health.

The rearrangement uses TRBV20-1 and TRBJ1-2; D possibly corresponds to TRBD1 (5 bases). Trimming cost V 1 base and J 7 bases, with 10 bases left between them. The CDR3 has 12 amino acids. Germline assignment: CDR1 DFQATT and CDR2 SNEGSKA (reference sequence). The CDR3 here is CSARVTGRGYTF. The CDR3 DNA reads as TGCAGTGCTAGAGTTACGGGGCGTGGCTACACCTTC.

This chain links TRBV20-1 with TRBJ2-4; possibly TRBD2 for D (5 bases). The CDR3 runs 15 residues. V was cut by 0 bases and J by 1 base, with 10 bases left in between. In germline, CDR1 is DFQATT, CDR2 SNEGSKA (reference sequence). The chain's CDR3 is CSARDLREAKNIQYF. The CDR3 nucleotides read TGCAGTGCTAGAGATCTAAGGGAGGCCAAAAACATTCAGTACTTC.

The chain combines TRBV10-3 with TRBJ1-6, with D possibly matching TRBD1 (5 bases). This CDR3 comprises 18 residues. Germline loops: CDR1 ENHRY, CDR2 SYGVKD. Trimming stripped 2 bases from V and 2 bases from J, with 16 bases between. CDR3 DNA sequence: TGTGCCATCAGTGAGCCGTCGGGGGGGTTCGCCTATAATTCACCCCTCCACTTT. Its protein product is CAISEPSGGFAYNSPLHF.

The chain recombines TRBV25-1 with TRBJ2-5; a weak D match, TRBD2 (5 bases). The CDR3 is made up of 12 amino acids. The V end was cut by 7 bases, the J end by 4 bases, with 10 bases between. Germline assignment: CDR1 MGHDK and CDR2 SYGVNS. In DNA, the CDR3 is TGTGCCAGCAAGATCAGCGGAGAGACCCAGTACTTC. It translates to CASKISGETQYF.

This rearrangement joins TRBV12-3 or TRBV12-4 to TRBJ2-1, with 9 bases aligning to TRBD2. V trimming: 8 bases; J trimming: 5 bases; junction bases outside the gene matches: 10. There are 15 residues in the CDR3. CDR3 sequence: CASGGAGGPNNEQFF. DNA for the CDR3: TGTGCCAGCGGGGGAGCGGGAGGCCCGAACAATGAGCAGTTCTTC.

The V gene is TRBV5-1, the J gene TRBJ1-2; no clear D. In germline, CDR1 is SGHRS, CDR2 YFSETQ. CDR3 length: 13 amino acids. Trimming took 0 bases from V and 8 from J, leaving 11 bases between them. The CDR3 nucleotides are TGCGCCAGCAGCTTGGCTCCCGGGAAAGGCTACACCTTC. Translating it yields CASSLAPGKGYTF.